Below are 27 T cell receptor beta chains sequenced from a single sample in a study of technical replicates of blood from a handful of donors. TCRdb's copy holds only in-frame clones and misses some; the assay was immunoSEQ multiplex PCR. The sample contains tens of thousands of clones, 90% to 95% of which appear only once. The sample was T cells isolated from PBMCs. The source of these receptors is a human donor in good health.

The CDR3 region is CASSLSAGGPYEQYF. The CDR3 DNA sequence: TGTGCCAGCAGTTTATCGGCAGGGGGACCCTACGAGCAGTACTTC. The chain recombines TRBV28 with TRBJ2-7, with TRBD1 matching 7 bases. CDR1 and CDR2 (germline): MDHEN, SYDVKM. J lost 2 bases, V lost 1 base, and 5 bases had no gene match. This CDR3 is 15 amino acids long.

The rearrangement links TRBV6-4 to TRBJ1-3; D ambiguous. Trimming took 3 bases from V and 4 from J, leaving 10 bases between them. Germline loops: CDR1 MRHNA, CDR2 SNTAGT. This CDR3 contains 14 residues. DNA of the CDR3: TGTGCCAGCAGTGAGTCGGGATACGGAAACACCATATATTTT. This translates into CASSESGYGNTIYF.

This sequence joins TRBV5-6 and TRBJ2-1; 11 nucleotides line up with TRBD2. The CDR3 is made up of 15 amino acids. The trim removed 4 bases at V and 6 bases at J, leaving 6 bases unmatched. CDR1 and CDR2 from the germline V gene are SGHDT and YYEEEE. The CDR3 reads CASSPGTSGGNEQFF. Written as DNA, the CDR3 is TGTGCCAGCAGCCCCGGGACTAGCGGCGGCAATGAGCAGTTCTTC.

This chain links TRBV7-3 with TRBJ1-5; no clear D gene. With 5 bases removed from V and 4 bases from J, the gap between germline ends came to 18 bases. This CDR3 is 16 amino acids long. CDR1 SGHTA and CDR2 FQGTGA come from the germline V gene. CDR3 sequence reads: CASSTSAGTANQPQHF. CDR3 in DNA: TGTGCCAGCAGCACTAGTGCGGGAACGGCTAATCAGCCCCAGCATTTT. The whole variable domain, filled in from reference TRBV7-3 and TRBJ1-5, reads GAGVSQTPSNKVTEKGKYVELRCDPISGHTALYWYRQSLGQGPEFLIYFQGTGAADDSGLPNDRFFAVRPEGSVSTLKIQRTERGDSAVYLCASSTSAGTANQPQHFGDGTRLSIL.

V usage is TRBV4-1 and J usage is TRBJ2-5, with TRBD1 identical over 8 bases. With 8 bases clipped from V and 5 bases from J, the junction kept 10 bases outside the gene matches. This CDR3 has 14 amino acids. Germline CDR1 MGHRA, CDR2 YSYEKL. The CDR3 spells CASRYTGGRETQYF. CDR3 in DNA: TGCGCCAGCCGATACACAGGGGGTAGGGAGACCCAGTACTTC.

The rearrangement links TRBV6-6 to TRBJ2-1; 9 bases fit TRBD2. Losses at the gene ends were 2 bases for V and 2 bases for J; bases not matched to a gene: 4. There are 16 residues in the CDR3. The germline V gene encodes CDR1 MNHNY and CDR2 SVGAGI (reference sequence). CDR3 DNA sequence: TGTGCCAGCAGTTACAAAAGCGGGGGGCCCTACAATGAGCAGTTCTTC. The encoded protein is CASSYKSGGPYNEQFF.

The chain carries TRBV6-5 and TRBJ1-5; TRBD1 might be the D (5 bases). The CDR3 sequence is 13 residues long. Germline V gene lookup returns CDR1 MNHEY and CDR2 SVGAGI. The V and J ends lost 2 bases and 6 bases respectively, with 8 bases between them. The chain's CDR3 is CASSYVGGQPQHF. The CDR3, as DNA: TGTGCCAGCAGTTACGTCGGGGGTCAGCCCCAGCATTTT.

CDR3 sequence reads: CASSLVPGKEGTQYF. The CDR3, as DNA: TGCGCCAGCAGCTTGGTACCAGGGAAGGAGGGTACGCAGTATTTT. The chain combines TRBV5-1 with TRBJ2-3; perhaps TRBD2 as D (6 bases). The CDR3 runs 15 residues. The V and J ends lost 0 bases and 8 bases respectively, with 16 bases between them. Looked up from germline, CDR1 is SGHRS and CDR2 is YFSETQ. Drawing the rest from reference TRBV5-1 and TRBJ2-3, the complete variable domain is KAGVTQTPRYLIKTRGQQVTLSCSPISGHRSVSWYQQTPGQGLQFLFEYFSETQRNKGNFPGRFSGRQFSNSRSEMNVSTLELGDSALYLCASSLVPGKEGTQYFGPGTRLTVL.

This clone was observed a single time. This chain joins TRBV10-2 and TRBJ2-2; 10 bases match TRBD2. This CDR3 has 14 amino acids. V was clipped by 6 bases and J by 7 bases; unmatched bases: 5. Germline values: CDR1 WSHSY, CDR2 SAAADI. Here the CDR3 DNA reads TGCGCCAGCAGACCAGCGGGAGGGGTCGGGGAGCTGTTTTTT. This encodes CASRPAGGVGELFF.

This sequence joins TRBV6-1 and TRBJ2-1, with D tentatively TRBD2 (5 bases). Deletions cut 4 bases from V and 7 bases from J, with 14 bases between. The CDR3 covers 14 residues. Germline V CDR1 and CDR2: MNHNS, SASEGT. Here the CDR3 DNA reads TGTGCCAGCAGTGGATCGGGAACAAAAAATGAGCAGTTCTTC. As protein: CASSGSGTKNEQFF.

The chain combines TRBV5-4 with TRBJ1-2; D is possibly TRBD1 (5 bases). Trimming shortened V by 4 bases and J by 9 bases, and 13 bases separated the two germline ends. Germline V lookup: CDR1 SGHNT, CDR2 YYREEE (reference sequence). The CDR3 runs 12 residues. CDR3 sequence reads: CASSPTGGRYTF. In nucleotides, the CDR3 is TGTGCCAGCAGCCCTACGGGGGGACGCTACACCTTC.

V gene TRBV19 combines with J gene TRBJ2-1, with a weak D call TRBD1 (5 bases). The CDR3 runs to 14 residues. V dropped 1 base and J dropped 8 bases, with 12 bases sitting between them. CDR1 is LNHDA, CDR2 SQIVND, per germline (reference sequence). The CDR3 coding sequence is TGTGCCAGTAGTATAGGGGGCGGTATCGATGAGCAGTTCTTC. This sequence encodes CASSIGGGIDEQFF.

The chain combines TRBV18 with TRBJ1-1; 8 bases map to TRBD1. Germline CDR1 reads KGHSH; CDR2 reads LQKENI. This CDR3 contains 14 residues. With 3 bases clipped from V and 8 bases from J, the junction kept 8 bases outside the gene matches. CDR3 sequence reads: CASSPSRGPAEAFF. For the CDR3, the DNA is TGTGCCAGCTCACCTTCCAGGGGGCCCGCGGAAGCTTTCTTT.

V and J are TRBV30 and TRBJ2-1, with 8 positions matching TRBD2. This CDR3 comprises 14 residues. CDR1 and CDR2 from the germline V gene are GTSNPN and SVGIG (reference sequence). The V gene end was trimmed by 4 bases and the J gene end by 8 bases; junction bases not matched to a gene: 10. As DNA, the CDR3 is TGTGCCTGGAAGCGGGGGCTCGGGGTTGATGAGCAGTTCTTC. Protein sequence: CAWKRGLGVDEQFF.

The V and J genes are TRBV11-2 and TRBJ2-5, with D possibly TRBD2 on 6 matching bases. V lost 3 bases and J 4 bases, leaving 12 bases between the germline ends. This CDR3 has 14 residues. CDR1 is SGHAT and CDR2 is FQNNGV in the germline V gene. DNA of the CDR3: TGTGCCAGCAGCTTCCTACTGGGGGGAGAGACCCAGTACTTC. Translated: CASSFLLGGETQYF.

The CDR3 DNA sequence: TGTGCCAGCAGTGAAGGGCCTGCAGACTCTAATCAGCCCCAGCATTTT. Its protein is CASSEGPADSNQPQHF. This chain joins TRBV2 and TRBJ1-5; no clear D gene. The ends were cut back, 1 base at V and 4 bases at J, with 14 bases in the middle. Germline CDR1 SNHLY, CDR2 FYNNEI. The CDR3 spans 16 residues.

V gene TRBV2 combines with J gene TRBJ2-7; the match to TRBD1 covers 7 bases. The CDR3 covers 14 residues. Germline CDR1 reads SNHLY; CDR2 reads FYNNEI. V shed 1 base, J shed 5 bases, and the junction held 5 bases outside the gene matches. CDR3 DNA: TGTGCCAGCAGTGAAGGTGGGACAGTTAACGAGCAGTACTTC. It translates to CASSEGGTVNEQYF.

This sequence joins TRBV29-1 and TRBJ1-4; 9 bases are shared with TRBD1. CDR1 SQVTM and CDR2 ANQGSEA come from the germline V gene. The V segment lost 6 bases and the J segment 8 bases; nucleotides outside the gene matches: 7. The CDR3 runs 13 residues. CDR3 DNA sequence: TGCAGCGTCGTAACAGGGGGCAGAGAAAAACTGTTTTTT. This translates into CSVVTGGREKLFF.

V is TRBV11-3 and J is TRBJ2-1; D gene uncertain. Germline V lookup: CDR1 SGHNT, CDR2 YENEEA. This CDR3 has 15 amino acids. Trimming took 1 base from V and 2 from J, leaving 9 bases between them. CDR3 region: CASSLGPSAYNEQFF. CDR3 DNA: TGTGCCAGCAGCTTAGGTCCCAGCGCCTACAATGAGCAGTTCTTC.

This clone was seen once. DNA for the CDR3: TGTGCCAGCAGTGGTCCGGGGTATAGCAATCAGCCCCAGCATTTT. It codes for CASSGPGYSNQPQHF. The rearrangement joins TRBV2 to TRBJ1-5; no reliable D call. The CDR3 runs to 15 residues. V shed 4 bases and J shed 0 bases, with 10 bases lying between them. The germline V gene has CDR1 SNHLY and CDR2 FYNNEI.

The rearrangement uses TRBV30 and TRBJ1-1; no definite D call. Trimming removed 4 bases from V and 6 bases from J, with 12 bases in between. CDR3 size: 12 residues. Germline V gives CDR1 GTSNPN, CDR2 SVGIG (reference sequence). The CDR3 nucleotides read TGTGCCTGGAAAGAAGGGAGAGCTGAAGCTTTCTTT. This sequence encodes CAWKEGRAEAFF.

The rearrangement uses TRBV7-8 and TRBJ2-1, with 11 bases aligning to TRBD2. Germline trimming cut 1 base from V and 10 bases from J; bases unmatched to any gene: 12. Germline V gene lookup returns CDR1 SGHVS and CDR2 FQNEAQ. The CDR3 totals 17 residues. The CDR3 bases are TGTGCCAGCAGCTTAGTGATACTAGCGGGAGCCCCGAGGGAGCAGTTCTTC. Residues: CASSLVILAGAPREQFF. Filled out from reference TRBV7-8 and TRBJ2-1, the complete variable domain reads GAGVSQSPRYKVAKRGQDVALRCDPISGHVSLFWYQQALGQGPEFLTYFQNEAQLDKSGLPSDRFFAERPEGSVSTLKIQRTQQEDSAVYLCASSLVILAGAPREQFFGPGTRLTVL.

The genes are TRBV5-1 and TRBJ2-7; TRBD1 aligns across 11 bases. Germline V gene sequence: CDR1 SGHRS, CDR2 YFSETQ. The CDR3 is 15 amino acids. V was pared by 3 bases and J by 3 bases, with 5 bases of the junction left unmatched. CDR3: CASSSWGQGGYEQYF. The CDR3 DNA reads TGCGCCAGCAGCTCCTGGGGACAGGGGGGCTACGAGCAGTACTTC.

This chain connects TRBV29-1 to TRBJ2-5, with 7 bases matching TRBD1. Germline lookup yields CDR1 SQVTM and CDR2 ANQGSEA. The CDR3 spans 14 residues. V shed 7 bases, J shed 5 bases, and the junction held 13 bases outside the gene matches. CDR3 in amino acids: CSALRAGGGETQYF. The CDR3 DNA reads TGCAGCGCTCTAAGGGCAGGGGGTGGGGAGACCCAGTACTTC.

This chain connects TRBV7-9 to TRBJ1-5; a weak D match, TRBD1 (6 bases). Germline V gene data show CDR1 as SEHNR and CDR2 as FQNEAQ (reference sequence). V was pared by 3 bases and J by 4 bases, with 25 bases between. CDR3 length equals 19 residues. The CDR3 nucleotides read TGTGCCAGCAGCTTCGGGATACTCAAGACAGGCTTGAGAAATCAGCCCCAGCATTTT. It encodes CASSFGILKTGLRNQPQHF. Together with reference TRBV7-9 and TRBJ1-5, the CDR3 gives the full variable domain: DTGVSQNPRHKITKRGQNVTFRCDPISEHNRLYWYRQTLGQGPEFLTYFQNEAQLEKSRLLSDRFSAERPKGSFSTLEIQRTEQGDSAMYLCASSFGILKTGLRNQPQHFGDGTRLSIL.

The genes are TRBV6-4 and TRBJ1-1; 7 positions match TRBD1. The junction had 14 bases not matched to a gene; V was cut back by 2 bases and J by 2 bases. The CDR3 is 18 amino acids. Germline CDR1 reads MRHNA; CDR2 reads SNTAGT. In DNA form, the CDR3 reads TGTGCCAGCAGTGACGCCCGACAGGGCGAGGGGAGCAACACTGAAGCTTTCTTT. Protein sequence: CASSDARQGEGSNTEAFF.

The V and J genes are TRBV10-3 and TRBJ1-2; a possible D gene is TRBD1 (5 bases). The CDR3 runs to 15 residues. CDR1 is ENHRY and CDR2 is SYGVKD in the germline V gene. The V gene lost 2 bases and the J gene lost 3 bases, with 13 bases spanning the gap. The DNA for the CDR3 is TGTGCCATCAGTGAGCGTGACAGCGTAGACTATGGCTACACCTTC. Translation gives CAISERDSVDYGYTF.